Below are 26 T cell receptor beta chains sequenced from a single sample in a study of blood T cell repertoires in COVID-19. Generated by immunoSEQ multiplex PCR, the TCRdb table keeps only in-frame clones and is missing some. The sample lists hundreds of thousands of clones, more than 80% occurring once. The sample comprised PBMCs or T cells enriched from blood (not recorded which). The receptors shown here come from a man between 50 and 59 years old who had been exposed to COVID-19.

This sequence joins TRBV6-5 and TRBJ2-3; 7 nucleotides match TRBD1. Germline V gene data show CDR1 as MNHEY and CDR2 as SVGAGI. Losses at the gene ends were 5 bases for V and 2 bases for J; bases not matched to a gene: 7. This CDR3 has 15 residues. The CDR3, as DNA: TGTGCCAGCAGTCTCCGGGACAGAGACACAGATACGCAGTATTTT. The encoded protein is CASSLRDRDTDTQYF.

V gene TRBV5-4 combines with J gene TRBJ2-3; 16 bases line up with TRBD2. V lost 5 bases to trimming and J lost 6 bases; unmatched junction nucleotides: 6. Per germline, CDR1 SGHNT and CDR2 YYREEE (reference sequence). The CDR3 is made up of 16 amino acids. CDR3 in DNA: TGTGCCAGCAGGCCGGGGACTAGCGGGAGGGGGGATACGCAGTATTTT. Protein sequence: CASRPGTSGRGDTQYF.

There are a few counts of this clone. J is TRBJ1-2 and V is TRBV6-5; TRBD1 is a possible D gene (5 bases). CDR3 length: 14 residues. V shed 2 bases and J shed 4 bases, with 11 bases lying between them. Per germline, CDR1 MNHEY and CDR2 SVGAGI. Written as DNA, the CDR3 is TGTGCCAGCAGTTACGACAGATTCGTCTATGGCTACACCTTC. Residues: CASSYDRFVYGYTF.

The chain couples TRBV4-1 to TRBJ1-5; TRBD1 matches 7 bases. CDR3 length: 16 residues. Trimming at V came to 0 bases and at J to 7 bases, leaving 9 bases not matched to a gene. The germline V gene has CDR1 MGHRA and CDR2 YSYEKL. CDR3 sequence (DNA): TGCGCCAGCAGCCAAGATGGTACAGGGGACCGGCAGCCCCAGCATTTT. This translates into CASSQDGTGDRQPQHF.

Points on this clone: The sample has other DNA sequences that encode this CDR3 too. V usage is TRBV11-2 and J usage is TRBJ1-1; D ambiguous. Per germline, CDR1 SGHAT and CDR2 FQNNGV. The CDR3 has 13 residues. The V end lost 0 bases, the J end lost 2 bases, and 4 bases lay between the germline ends. DNA of the CDR3: TGTGCCAGCAGCTTAGACAGAAACACTGAAGCTTTCTTT. Protein product: CASSLDRNTEAFF. The variable domain in full, completed from reference TRBV11-2 and TRBJ1-1, reads EAGVAQSPRYKIIEKRQSVAFWCNPISGHATLYWYQQILGQGPKLLIQFQNNGVVDDSQLPKDRFSAERLKGVDSTLKIQPAKLEDSAVYLCASSLDRNTEAFFGQGTRLTVV.

About this clone: The sample contains more than one DNA sequence encoding this CDR3. The chain employs TRBV7-9 and TRBJ2-3; D remains unclear. Germline V lookup: CDR1 SEHNR, CDR2 FQNEAQ (reference sequence). The CDR3 consists of 13 residues. Trimming shortened V by 2 bases and J by 0 bases, and 3 bases separated the two germline ends. The CDR3: CASSLSSTDTQYF. CDR3 bases: TGTGCCAGCAGCTTAAGCAGCACAGATACGCAGTATTTT.

The CDR3 protein is CASSLGRSSGGAEETQYF. The CDR3, as DNA: TGTGCCAGCAGCTTAGGACGGTCTAGCGGGGGGGCAGAAGAGACCCAGTACTTC. The chain has TRBV7-9 and TRBJ2-5, with 12 bases matching TRBD2. V was clipped by 1 base and J by 3 bases; unmatched bases: 9. The CDR3 is 18 amino acids. Per the germline V gene, CDR1 is SEHNR and CDR2 is FQNEAQ (reference sequence).

This clone was seen a handful of times. This sample also contains other DNA sequences that code for the same CDR3. The chain employs TRBV2 and TRBJ1-1; 8 nucleotides align to TRBD1. Trimming took 6 bases from V and 1 from J; bases not matched to a gene: 1. This CDR3 region has 13 residues. Germline-derived CDR1 and CDR2 are SNHLY and FYNNEI. The CDR3 spells CASSGQGNTEAFF. Here the CDR3 DNA reads TGTGCCAGCAGCGGACAGGGGAACACTGAAGCTTTCTTT.

The rearrangement links TRBV11-3 to TRBJ2-4, with 7 nucleotides matching TRBD1. The junction had 7 bases not matched to a gene; V was cut back by 5 bases and J by 6 bases. There are 14 residues in the CDR3. Germline CDR1 reads SGHNT; CDR2 reads YENEEA. The CDR3 is CASSRGGDLNIQYF. CDR3 nucleotides: TGTGCCAGCAGCCGAGGGGGCGATCTAAACATTCAGTACTTC.

The chain has TRBV3-1 (or the pseudogene TRBV3-2) and TRBJ2-1; no clear D gene. The CDR3 covers 14 residues. V lost 2 bases and J lost 4, with 9 bases in between. Germline assignment: CDR1 LGHDT and CDR2 YNNKEL (reference sequence). CDR3 nucleotides: TGTGCCAGCAGCCAACGTTTTCGGTACAATGAGCAGTTCTTC. It encodes CASSQRFRYNEQFF.

V gene TRBV10-3 combines with J gene TRBJ2-5, with D possibly being TRBD1 (6 bases). V lost 0 bases and J 5 bases, leaving 13 bases between the germline ends. The CDR3 loop spans 15 amino acids. Germline V lookup: CDR1 ENHRY, CDR2 SYGVKD. The CDR3 spells CAISESGQLSETQYF. The CDR3 nucleotides are TGTGCCATCAGTGAGTCTGGACAGCTCTCGGAGACCCAGTACTTC.

The chain carries TRBV5-1 and TRBJ1-3; 9 bases line up with TRBD1. The CDR3 is 15 residues long. J gave up 4 bases and V 0 bases, and 2 bases lay outside the gene matches. Germline lookup yields CDR1 SGHRS and CDR2 YFSETQ. In DNA, the CDR3 is TGCGCCAGCAGCTTGGGGACAGGGGTCGGAAACACCATATATTTT. Translation: CASSLGTGVGNTIYF.

The rearrangement uses TRBV5-6 and TRBJ1-6; no clear D gene. Trimming took 2 bases from V and 6 from J, leaving 12 bases between them. The CDR3 is 15 amino acids. CDR1 is SGHDT, CDR2 YYEEEE, per germline. CDR3 DNA: TGTGCCAGCAGCTTCTCGGGGAGAGGTAATTCACCCCTCCACTTT. Protein sequence: CASSFSGRGNSPLHF.

The rearrangement links TRBV28 to TRBJ1-5, with D unresolved. The CDR3 has 14 residues. Germline V CDR1 and CDR2: MDHEN, SYDVKM. Trimming removed 2 bases at V and 4 bases at J, with 9 bases between. CDR3 bases: TGTGCCAGCAGTTTAACGCAGGCTAATCAGCCCCAGCATTTT. Amino acids: CASSLTQANQPQHF.

The gene calls are TRBV5-1 and TRBJ1-1, with a tentative D call TRBD1 (6 bases). The V gene lost 2 bases and the J gene lost 7 bases, with 9 bases spanning the gap. Per germline, CDR1 SGHRS and CDR2 YFSETQ. This CDR3 contains 12 residues. CDR3 DNA sequence: TGCGCCAGCAGCTTTTACAGGGATGAAGCTTTCTTT. Translated, it gives CASSFYRDEAFF.

The gene calls are TRBV7-8 and TRBJ2-1; 9 bases agree with TRBD1. This CDR3 has 13 amino acids. Germline CDR1 is SGHVS and CDR2 is FQNEAQ. V trimming: 5 bases; J trimming: 9 bases; junction bases outside the gene matches: 5. The CDR3 sequence is CASSETGGVEQFF. In DNA form, the CDR3 reads TGTGCCAGCAGCGAGACAGGGGGGGTTGAGCAGTTCTTC.

The count of this clone is one. The chain carries TRBV10-3 and TRBJ2-1; 9 nucleotides match TRBD2. The CDR3 contains 17 residues. Trimming cost V 9 bases and J 5 bases; bases outside gene matches: 17. Germline V gives CDR1 ENHRY, CDR2 SYGVKD. CDR3 region: CAIANFGGLASNNEQFF. For the CDR3, the DNA is TGTGCCATAGCTAATTTCGGAGGACTAGCGAGTAACAATGAGCAGTTCTTC.

CDR3 protein: CASSLATVDGYTF. The CDR3 coding sequence is TGTGCCAGCAGCTTGGCGACAGTAGATGGCTACACCTTC. The chain carries TRBV5-4 and TRBJ1-2; a weak D match, TRBD1 (5 bases). Germline lookup yields CDR1 SGHNT and CDR2 YYREEE (reference sequence). Trimming cost V 0 bases and J 6 bases, with 9 bases left between them. CDR3 length equals 13 residues.

The chain employs TRBV5-4 and TRBJ1-5; D call uncertain. V shed 1 base and J shed 3 bases, with 8 bases lying between them. This CDR3 has 14 residues. Germline lookup yields CDR1 SGHNT and CDR2 YYREEE (reference sequence). In DNA form, the CDR3 reads TGTGCCAGCAGCTTGTTCCAGTCCAATCAGCCCCAGCATTTT. Protein sequence: CASSLFQSNQPQHF.

The chain has TRBV6-6 and TRBJ2-7; 8 bases line up with TRBD1. CDR1 MNHNY and CDR2 SVGAGI come from the germline V gene (reference sequence). This CDR3 comprises 15 residues. J lost 6 bases, V lost 5 bases, and 12 bases had no gene match. The chain's CDR3 is CASSHQGAVGGEQYV. The CDR3 DNA follows: TGTGCCAGCAGTCACCAGGGGGCGGTAGGGGGCGAGCAGTACGTC.

The DNA of the CDR3 is TGTGCCAGCAGCTTGGGAATAGCGGAGAACTTCTACAATGAGCAGTTCTTC. Amino acids: CASSLGIAENFYNEQFF. The rearrangement links TRBV5-6 to TRBJ2-1; D might be TRBD2 (6 bases). CDR1 SGHDT and CDR2 YYEEEE come from the germline V gene. The CDR3 runs to 17 residues. The ends were cut back, 0 bases at V and 3 bases at J, with 16 bases in the middle.

This clone has just a few counts. V gene TRBV7-3 combines with J gene TRBJ1-1; TRBD1 agrees at 9 bases. The V and J ends lost 4 bases and 5 bases, in that order; junction bases with no gene match: 2. The CDR3 sequence is 13 residues long. In germline, CDR1 is SGHTA, CDR2 FQGTGA. CDR3 bases: TGTGCCAGCAGCTCGGACAGGGGAACTGAAGCTTTCTTT. The encoded protein is CASSSDRGTEAFF.

The chain uses TRBV18 and TRBJ2-6, with D tentatively TRBD2 (5 bases). The ends were cut back, 2 bases at V and 1 base at J, with 9 bases in the middle. The germline V gene has CDR1 KGHSH and CDR2 LQKENI. CDR3 length equals 16 residues. CDR3 in DNA: TGTGCCAGCTCACCAACGGGCGGGTCTGGGGCCAACGTCCTGACTTTC. Its translation is CASSPTGGSGANVLTF.

A word on this clone: At the DNA level, this CDR3 is encoded by other sequences in the same sample as well. The V gene is TRBV3-1 (or the pseudogene TRBV3-2), the J gene TRBJ2-7; 7 nucleotides agree with TRBD2. The junction had 2 bases not matched to a gene; V was cut back by 1 base and J by 2 bases. The CDR3 extends over 14 amino acids. Germline CDR1 and CDR2: LGHDT and YNNKEL (reference sequence). The CDR3 nucleotides read TGTGCCAGCAGCCAAGGAGCGGGGACCTACGAGCAGTACGTC. Residues: CASSQGAGTYEQYV.

The rearrangement uses TRBV24-1 and TRBJ1-4, with D hard to call. Trimming cost V 5 bases and J 7 bases, with 10 bases left between them. The V gene's germline CDR1 is KGHDR and CDR2 SFDVKD. This CDR3 has 13 amino acids. CDR3 DNA sequence: TGTGCCACCAGTGGAGGTTATGGTGAAAAACTGTTTTTT. Translated, it gives CATSGGYGEKLFF.

The chain recombines TRBV28 with TRBJ1-2; TRBD1 aligns across 10 bases. After removal of 10 bases from V and 4 bases from J, the junction contained 9 bases not matched to a gene. Per the germline V gene, CDR1 is MDHEN and CDR2 is SYDVKM. This CDR3 contains 14 residues. CDR3 nucleotide sequence: TGTGCCATACGCGGGACAGGGGTGATCTATGGCTACACCTTC. Amino acid sequence: CAIRGTGVIYGYTF.